Below, 19 T cell receptor beta chains from the same sample are listed, as sequenced in a study of vaccination effects on CD4 cells after COVID-19. Profiled with immunoSEQ multiplex PCR; TCRdb holds only in-frame clones, not every one. The table includes roughly 16,000 clones, around 70% detected once. Viral peptide pool expansion of antigen-specific CD4+ T cells preceded sequencing in the ViraFEST assay. At the end of around eleven days of culture, CD4+ T cells were isolated. Convalescent patients had PCR-confirmed SARS-CoV-2 infection between March and December 2020. Participants were vaccinated with two doses of either the BNT162b2 or mRNA-1273 vaccine. No cognate antigen is known for these TCRs. Material: CD4+ T cells from PBMCs cultured with SARS-CoV-2 spike peptides, obtained after COVID-19 vaccination. These receptors all stem from a human donor who had a prior SARS-CoV-2 infection.

The chain combines TRBV5-1 with TRBJ1-2; D may be TRBD1 (6 bases). The CDR3 sequence is 15 residues long. V lost 0 bases, J lost 1 base, and 10 bases lay in between. Germline V gene data show CDR1 as SGHRS and CDR2 as YFSETQ. The CDR3 coding sequence is TGCGCCAGCAGCTTGGTCCCAGGGGTTAACTATGGCTACACCTTC. Amino acids: CASSLVPGVNYGYTF.

Only one count was recorded for this clone. J is TRBJ2-4 and V is TRBV6-1; TRBD2 matches 7 bases. Looked up from germline, CDR1 is MNHNS and CDR2 is SASEGT. Trimming cost V 3 bases and J 1 base; bases outside gene matches: 12. This CDR3 is 18 amino acids long. CDR3 region: CASSDGFFWRGAKNIQYF. The CDR3 region has the DNA TGTGCCAGCAGTGACGGTTTTTTTTGGCGGGGGGCCAAAAACATTCAGTACTTC.

This clone was observed a single time. V is TRBV6-1 and J is TRBJ2-5, with D uncertain. CDR1 MNHNS and CDR2 SASEGT come from the germline V gene. This CDR3 region has 13 residues. The V end lost 5 bases, the J end lost 3 bases, and 10 bases lay between the germline ends. CDR3 region: CASSFGGEETQYF. DNA of the CDR3: TGTGCCAGCAGTTTTGGTGGAGAAGAGACCCAGTACTTC.

This clone occurred a few times. This chain joins TRBV24-1 and TRBJ2-5; weak D call: TRBD2 (5 bases). Trimming removed 3 bases at V and 2 bases at J, with 12 bases between. Per the germline V gene, CDR1 is KGHDR and CDR2 is SFDVKD. This CDR3 has 15 amino acids. The CDR3 sequence is CATSDPGRGQETQYF. The CDR3 coding sequence is TGTGCCACCAGTGATCCCGGACGGGGTCAAGAGACCCAGTACTTC.

J is TRBJ1-2 and V is TRBV11-2, with D uncertain. CDR3 length: 14 amino acids. CDR1 and CDR2 (germline): SGHAT, FQNNGV. Trimming removed 1 base from V and 4 bases from J, with 10 bases in between. In nucleotides, the CDR3 is TGTGCCAGCAGCTTAGCCCAGGACGGCTATGGCTACACCTTC. Translating gives CASSLAQDGYGYTF.

The chain uses TRBV7-2 and TRBJ2-3, with unresolved D. Per the germline V gene, CDR1 is SGHTA and CDR2 is FQGNSA. Trimming left V 2 bases short and J 2 bases short, with 8 bases between. The CDR3 consists of 14 residues. CDR3 region: CASSLLRTTDTQYF. The DNA of the CDR3 is TGTGCCAGCAGCTTATTAAGGACCACAGATACGCAGTATTTT. Based on the CDR3 plus reference TRBV7-2 and TRBJ2-3, the full variable domain is GAGVSQSPSNKVTEKGKDVELRCDPISGHTALYWYRQSLGQGLEFLIYFQGNSAPDKSGLPSDRFSAERTGGSVSTLTIQRTQQEDSAVYLCASSLLRTTDTQYFGPGTRLTVL.

This clone has just a few counts. The V gene is TRBV3-1 (or the pseudogene TRBV3-2), the J gene TRBJ2-7; TRBD1 matches 10 bases. Germline trimming cut 5 bases from V and 5 bases from J; bases unmatched to any gene: 6. This CDR3 has 14 residues. The germline V gene encodes CDR1 LGHDT and CDR2 YNNKEL (reference sequence). CDR3 in amino acids: CASSGRDRGHEQYF. The CDR3 region has the DNA TGTGCCAGCAGCGGCCGGGACAGGGGACACGAGCAGTACTTC.

This chain uses TRBV18 with TRBJ2-3, with D hard to call. Germline assignment: CDR1 KGHSH and CDR2 LQKENI. The CDR3 is made up of 14 amino acids. Trimming removed 1 base at V and 0 bases at J, with 5 bases between. The CDR3 DNA reads TGTGCCAGCTCACCACGCACTAGCACAGATACGCAGTATTTT. Encoded protein: CASSPRTSTDTQYF.

This clone was seen just once. The J gene is TRBJ2-3, the V gene TRBV19; tentative D call: TRBD2 (6 bases). The V gene lost 5 bases and the J gene lost 2 bases, with 14 bases spanning the gap. This CDR3 contains 15 residues. CDR1 is LNHDA, CDR2 SQIVND, per germline (reference sequence). The CDR3 nucleotides are TGTGCCAGTAGTTCACGCGGGGTTGTCACAGATACGCAGTATTTT. Its translation: CASSSRGVVTDTQYF.

The chain employs TRBV11-2 and TRBJ2-2; tentatively, D is TRBD1 or TRBD2 (5 bases each). This CDR3 has 15 amino acids. Germline V gives CDR1 SGHAT, CDR2 FQNNGV. V dropped 5 bases and J dropped 4 bases, with 14 bases sitting between them. CDR3 sequence: CASSPSWGPTGELFF. In DNA form, the CDR3 reads TGTGCCAGCAGCCCCTCGTGGGGACCCACCGGGGAGCTGTTTTTT.

The chain uses TRBV27 and TRBJ1-4; D gene ambiguous. Trimming took off 5 bases at V and 7 bases at J, with 8 bases between the two ends. Per germline, CDR1 MNHEY and CDR2 SMNVEV (reference sequence). This CDR3 has 12 amino acids. The CDR3 DNA sequence: TGTGCCAGCAGTAGGCCGGCTGAAAAACTGTTTTTT. It specifies CASSRPAEKLFF.

The V gene is TRBV19, the J gene TRBJ1-5; no clear D gene. Trimming shortened V by 5 bases and J by 0 bases, and 11 bases separated the two germline ends. This CDR3 has 15 residues. Germline lookup yields CDR1 LNHDA and CDR2 SQIVND (reference sequence). CDR3 amino acids: CASSVWGYSNQPQHF. DNA for the CDR3: TGTGCCAGTAGTGTATGGGGTTATAGCAATCAGCCCCAGCATTTT. The full variable domain, rest sourced from reference TRBV19 and TRBJ1-5, is DGGITQSPKYLFRKEGQNVTLSCEQNLNHDAMYWYRQDPGQGLRLIYYSQIVNDFQKGDIAEGYSVSREKKESFPLTVTSAQKNPTAFYLCASSVWGYSNQPQHFGDGTRLSIL.

The DNA of the CDR3 is TGTGCCTGGAGGAGACTGATCACCGGGGAGCTGTTTTTT. Protein sequence: CAWRRLITGELFF. J is TRBJ2-2 and V is TRBV30; no definite D call. CDR3 length: 13 amino acids. Germline assignment: CDR1 GTSNPN and CDR2 SVGIG (reference sequence). Trimming pared 3 bases from V and 4 bases from J, leaving 9 bases between.

V and J are TRBV7-2 and TRBJ1-2; no clear D gene. There are 14 residues in the CDR3. Per germline, CDR1 SGHTA and CDR2 FQGNSA. V lost 1 base, J lost 6 bases, and 12 bases lay in between. CDR3 loop: CASSLGSQEDGYTF. Written as DNA, the CDR3 is TGTGCCAGCAGCTTAGGGAGCCAGGAGGATGGCTACACCTTC.

The chain uses TRBV5-1 and TRBJ1-4; 9 nucleotides line up with TRBD1. CDR3 length equals 14 residues. Germline V lookup: CDR1 SGHRS, CDR2 YFSETQ. Trimming at V came to 4 bases and at J to 7 bases, leaving 5 bases not matched to a gene. DNA of the CDR3: TGCGCCAGCAGCCCGGGACAGGGCCCTGAAAAACTGTTTTTT. As protein: CASSPGQGPEKLFF.

The chain combines TRBV9 with TRBJ1-1; TRBD1 might be the D (5 bases). CDR1 and CDR2 from the germline V gene are SGDLS and YYNGEE. Trimming cost V 3 bases and J 4 bases, with 13 bases left between them. The CDR3 is 14 amino acids. The CDR3 bases are TGTGCCAGCAGCGGGGGCGGCACAGCCACTGAAGCTTTCTTT. This codes for CASSGGGTATEAFF.

This clone was counted only a few times. V gene TRBV5-1 combines with J gene TRBJ2-1; possibly TRBD1 for D (6 bases). The germline V gene has CDR1 SGHRS and CDR2 YFSETQ. V was pared by 1 base and J by 5 bases, with 13 bases between. The CDR3 covers 15 residues. The CDR3: CASSLLIQGNNEQFF. CDR3 coding DNA: TGCGCCAGCAGCTTGTTGATTCAGGGGAACAATGAGCAGTTCTTC.

The rearrangement joins TRBV5-1 to TRBJ1-2, with D unresolved. With 0 bases removed from V and 10 bases from J, the gap between germline ends came to 19 bases. Germline CDR1 is SGHRS and CDR2 is YFSETQ. The CDR3 has 15 amino acids. The DNA for the CDR3 is TGCGCCAGCAGCTTGGCTCTCGAAGCCACGTCCACCTACACCTTC. It specifies CASSLALEATSTYTF.

This clone was detected once. The chain uses TRBV9 and TRBJ1-3; the D gene is possibly TRBD1 (6 bases). Looked up from germline, CDR1 is SGDLS and CDR2 is YYNGEE. The CDR3 runs to 16 residues. Trimming removed 3 bases at V and 6 bases at J, with 19 bases between. The CDR3 loop is CASSARDIRWENTIYF. The CDR3, as DNA: TGTGCCAGCAGCGCACGGGACATACGTTGGGAAAACACCATATATTTT.